This paragraph reports one TCR beta chain. The antigen remains undetermined. The data are from a study of cytomegalovirus exposure and HLA in healthy donors. Study-level points and caveats: CMV serostatus was the sole immune exposure data available.

In germline, CDR1 is MNHEY, CDR2 SMNVEV (reference sequence). The CDR3 spans 15 residues. Trimming pared 6 bases from V and 1 base from J, leaving 12 bases between. The study ran its PCR with 60 Vbeta and 13 Jbeta primers. Libraries were prepared by immunoSEQ multiplex PCR; TCRdb keeps only in-frame clonotypes and omits some of them. The sample comprises fewer than 250,000 clones, about 74% of which are singletons, and around a sixth rests with the top ten. The receptor comes from a man between 40 and 49 years old in good health and CMV-seronegative. The rearrangement joins TRBV27 to TRBJ2-2, with D possibly TRBD1 on 6 matching bases. The specimen sequenced was PBMCs. The CDR3 protein is CASSPGHLNTGELFF. The CDR3 region has the DNA TGTGCCAGCAGCCCGGGACACCTGAACACCGGGGAGCTGTTTTTT.